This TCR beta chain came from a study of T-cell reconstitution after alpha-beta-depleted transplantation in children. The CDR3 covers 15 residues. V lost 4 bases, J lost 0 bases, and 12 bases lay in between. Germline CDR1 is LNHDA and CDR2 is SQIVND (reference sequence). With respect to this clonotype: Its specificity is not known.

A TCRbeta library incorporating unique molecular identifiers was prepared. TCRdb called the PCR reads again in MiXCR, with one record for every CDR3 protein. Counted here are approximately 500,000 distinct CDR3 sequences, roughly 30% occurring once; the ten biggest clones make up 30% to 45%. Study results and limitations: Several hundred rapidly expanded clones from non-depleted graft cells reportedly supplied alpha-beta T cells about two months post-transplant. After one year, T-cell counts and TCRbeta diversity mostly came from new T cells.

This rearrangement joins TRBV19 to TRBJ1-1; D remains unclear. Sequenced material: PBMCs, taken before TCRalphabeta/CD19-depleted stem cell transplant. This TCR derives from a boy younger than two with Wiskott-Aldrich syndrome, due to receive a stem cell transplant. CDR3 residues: CASSTWTEVNTEAFF. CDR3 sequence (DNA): TGTGCCAGTAGTACTTGGACGGAGGTGAACACTGAAGCTTTCTTT.